This TCR beta chain derives from a study of cytomegalovirus exposure and HLA in healthy donors. In the study overall: Across around 400 genotyped donors, roughly 85% landed in the Caucasian-associated ancestry cluster.

V was clipped by 1 base and J by 9 bases, with 18 bases between them. CDR1 is LGHNA and CDR2 is YSLEER in the germline V gene. This CDR3 has 15 amino acids. General study points: The classifier, whose performance was assessed in both the original and validation cohorts, reportedly diagnosed cytomegalovirus status with high specificity and sensitivity. The HLA-A and HLA-B alleles of most subjects were reportedly predicted accurately from TCR beta sequences.

Notes on this clone: Antigen unknown.

Researchers ran the PCR with 60 Vbeta and 13 Jbeta primers. TCRdb keeps only in-frame clones here, not all; method: immunoSEQ multiplex PCR. The sample carries over 75,000 clones, around 67% recorded once. The chain joins TRBV4-3 to TRBJ2-5, with D possibly TRBD2 on 6 matching bases. Sequencing was performed on PBMCs. This clonotype was sampled from a human donor in good health. The CDR3 DNA sequence: TGCGCCAGCAGCCAAGCTCTTTCGAGCGGGCGGGCCCAGTACTTC. Translating gives CASSQALSSGRAQYF.